This TCR beta chain was sequenced for a study of blood T cell repertoires in COVID-19 (dated by TCRdb to the early 2020s). Regarding the study in general: The collaborator samples originated in the United States, Italy and Spain and spanned the acute and convalescent phases of COVID-19. The prospective study material was composed of cDNA or gDNA derived from T cells, B-cell-depleted T cells, or PBMCs. Subjects who had been exposed to COVID-19, were actively infected with it, or had recovered from it provided the deeply sampled blood TCRbeta repertoires that made up the dataset. The repertoires were made available in a free public database intended to serve as a resource for research on the immune response to SARS-CoV-2. The samples were drawn from two sources: the first 160 participants of the ongoing ImmuneRACE study, and 950 to 1,500 subjects contributed by 6 global collaborators. Sample metadata almost always included a de-identified subject ID, COVID-19 status, age in years and sex. Where HLA class I and class II types were available, the types were taken from metadata supplied by the sample provider, not from assay-based typing.

What the work shows at the level of the full study, not this receptor alone: How much clinical and demographic metadata was included differed by source and by participant, and the metadata was provided uncurated.

In the germline V gene, CDR1 corresponds to MNHEY and CDR2 to SVGAGI. The V end loses 8 bases and the J end loses 7 bases, and a stretch of 20 bases separates them. The cysteine opens and the phenylalanine closes a CDR3 of 14 amino acids. Only the CDR3 part of the read is kept: 42 bases, read in frame from the first base. As to this clone: The clone's antigen remains unknown. It has no much larger one-base neighbor in the sample; base qualities were not kept.

Collaborating institutions collected whole blood in K2EDTA tubes following their own protocols. For TCRbeta analysis, collaborators shipped samples as frozen whole blood, isolated PBMCs, or DNA extracted from either of those sample types. TCRbeta CDR3 regions were amplified from genomic DNA using the immunoSEQ Assay, a bias-controlled multiplex PCR. The published analysis was carried out like this. Nucleated cell counts per sample were estimated from amplification of reference gene primers within the assay. To quantify the absolute abundance of each unique TCRbeta CDR3 rearrangement, sequence reads were collapsed and filtered. For each sample, productive Simpson clonality was calculated by taking the square root of Simpson's diversity index across productive rearrangements. As stored in TCRdb, this immuneACCESS dataset retains in-frame rearrangements with V and J assigned. A fraction of the clones does not appear; measured against another copy, unresolved V genes explain less than half of the discrepancy, and the remainder lacks a known reason. D and trimming come from the DNA, and the V and J calls and clone size come from that table. The table for this sample lists roughly 140,000 clones; 80% to 90% of them were counted only once. Of the sample, 7% to 10% falls within the top ten clones.

The rearranged segments are TRBV6-5 and TRBJ2-5; the best D guess is TRBD1, with 5 bases matching. Sample: peripheral blood. The clonotype comes from a human donor with acute or convalescent COVID-19. The donor label of this sample is uncertain. CDR3 region: CASLMTDRSRTQYF. The DNA reads TGTGCCAGCTTAATGACAGACCGAAGCCGGACCCAGTACTTC.